The present T cell receptor beta chain was sequenced within a study of shared T cell receptors in the human thymus. The CDR3 consists of 17 residues. Trimming shortened V by 4 bases and J by 4 bases, and 22 bases separated the two germline ends. Germline V CDR1 and CDR2: SGHDN, FVKESK. This clone showed up just a few times. Here immunoSEQ multiplex PCR was the method, and the copy in TCRdb shows in-frame clones only, minus some. In the table there are more than 550,000 clones, 80% to 90% of which are singletons. The same data also went into a second study, on human thymus T cells. Per that study: The people who donated were healthy Finnish babies having corrective surgery for congenital heart defects. Thymic material originated from resections removed in the course of corrective heart surgery. Seemingly biased V and J gene usage marked thymic and blood repertoires. Unrelated individuals had highly overlapping thymic repertoires, as reported in related research.

The source material was thymocytes. The gene calls are TRBV14 and TRBJ1-2; D might be TRBD1 (5 bases). The receptor was isolated from a girl in the first two years of life with a congenital heart defect. The CDR3 DNA is TGTGCCAGCAGCCCGAAGCGGGAACCGGCGGGGCCCTATGGCTACACCTTC. Amino acids: CASSPKREPAGPYGYTF.